Sequencing of this T cell receptor beta chain was carried out in a study of regulatory T cells in long-lasting Graves disease. Broader study findings: Persistent disease favored TRBV28, TRBJ1-2 and TRBJ2-5. TCR diversity was lower in persistent Graves' patients (versus newly diagnosed ones).

This clonotype was counted ten times or more. Its matching antigen is unknown. For TCR beta, libraries came from iRepertoire HTBI primers and Arm-PCR of CDR3 regions. Authors' analysis steps: Segment identification across samples yielded around 64 TRBV and approximately 15 TRBJ segments. TCRdb analysed the multiplex PCR reads with MiXCR anew, one entry per CDR3 protein. The V and J calls shown here were made by TCRdb, not taken from the authors' results. Of roughly 440,000 distinct CDR3 sequences detected, around 15% appear once; the ten largest clones hold approximately 22%. Time point specified: newly diagnosed GD, antithyroid drugs for less than 3 months. The TCR library was prepared using RNA isolated from PBMCs. The junction had 10 bases not matched to a gene; V was cut back by 5 bases and J by 5 bases. From germline, CDR1 is SGHRS and CDR2 YFSETQ. The CDR3 has 16 residues. This sample was shared with a second study, whose subject was T cells in Graves' hyperthyroidism and ophthalmopathy. This second study says: The HTBI primer set served for first-round RT-PCR of the TCR CDR3.

The clonotype was recovered from a woman younger than 35 with Graves disease. The sequences come from peripheral blood mononuclear cells (PBMCs), collected at new diagnosis, from a patient treated with antithyroid drugs. This chain uses TRBV5-1 with TRBJ2-1; 10 nucleotides match TRBD2. The CDR3 DNA is TGCGCCAGCAGTCCAAATGGACTAGCGGATGACAATGAGCAGTTCTTC. It translates to CASSPNGLADDNEQFF.